This is a list of T cell receptor beta chains from one sample in a study of blood T cell repertoires in COVID-19. Here immunoSEQ multiplex PCR was the method, and the copy in TCRdb shows in-frame clones only, minus some. The sample consists of about 120,000 clones, roughly 82% of them appearing once. The source material was peripheral blood. The receptors were sampled from a human donor in a cohort sampled during active COVID-19. Each CDR3 is given with its conserved first and last residue. A D gene is named only where the DNA matches it firmly.

V gene	J gene	D gene	CDR3 DNA	CDR3 protein
TRBV6-5	TRBJ2-3	TRBD1	TGTGCCAGCAGGGACAGGGGGCGCCACACAGATACGCAGTATTTT	CASRDRGRHTDTQYF
TRBV6-5	TRBJ2-5	TRBD1	TGTGCCAGCAGTTACTCAGTTACAGGGGGACAGGAGACCCAGTACTTC	CASSYSVTGGQETQYF
TRBV6-6	TRBJ2-7	TRBD1	TGTGCCAGCAGGCCCTCGACAGGGCCCTCCTACGAGCAGTACTTC	CASRPSTGPSYEQYF
TRBV2	TRBJ2-3	TRBD2	TGTGCCAGCAGCCTAGCGGGGGGAAGCACAGATACGCAGTATTTT	CASSLAGGSTDTQYF
TRBV5-1	TRBJ2-5	NA	TGCGCCAGCAGCTTGATGTCAGGGGAAAAAGAGACCCAGTACTTC	CASSLMSGEKETQYF
TRBV19	TRBJ2-1	NA	TGTGCCAGTCGACTAGGTTCCTACAATGAGCAGTTCTTC	CASRLGSYNEQFF
TRBV5-1	TRBJ1-1	NA	TGCGCCAGCAGCTTGGAGGGGCGCAGGACTGAAGCTTTCTTT	CASSLEGRRTEAFF
TRBV19	TRBJ2-3	TRBD2	TGTGCCAGTAGTATTCGCGGGGGGAACACAGATACGCAGTATTTT	CASSIRGGNTDTQYF
TRBV3-1/TRBV3-2	TRBJ2-1	TRBD2	TGTGCCAGCAGCCACGACCCGTGGGACGGGGGGGGTGAGCAGTTCTTC	CASSHDPWDGGGEQFF
TRBV24-1	TRBJ2-7	NA	TGTGCCACCAGTGAGGCAGGCCGAACCTACGAGCAGTACTTC	CATSEAGRTYEQYF
TRBV5-1	TRBJ2-5	TRBD1	TGCGCCAGCAGCCAGGGACAGTCCAGGGAGACCCAGTACTTC	CASSQGQSRETQYF